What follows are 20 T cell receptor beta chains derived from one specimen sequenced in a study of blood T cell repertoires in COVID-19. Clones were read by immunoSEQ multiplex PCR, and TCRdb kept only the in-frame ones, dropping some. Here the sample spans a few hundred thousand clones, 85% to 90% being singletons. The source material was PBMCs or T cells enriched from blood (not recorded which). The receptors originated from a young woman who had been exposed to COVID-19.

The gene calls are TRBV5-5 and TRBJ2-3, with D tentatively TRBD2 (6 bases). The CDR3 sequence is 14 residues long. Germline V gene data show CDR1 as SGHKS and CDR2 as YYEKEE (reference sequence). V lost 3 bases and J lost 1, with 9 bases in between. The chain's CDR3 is CASSSDYRTDTQYF. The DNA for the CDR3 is TGTGCCAGCAGCTCGGACTATCGCACAGATACGCAGTATTTT.

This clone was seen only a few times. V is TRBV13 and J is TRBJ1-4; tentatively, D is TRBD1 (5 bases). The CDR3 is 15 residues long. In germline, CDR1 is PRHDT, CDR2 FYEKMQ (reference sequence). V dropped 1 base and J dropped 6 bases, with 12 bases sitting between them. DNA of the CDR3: TGTGCCAGCAGCTTAGCTGACAGAAGGGATGAAAAACTGTTTTTT. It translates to CASSLADRRDEKLFF.

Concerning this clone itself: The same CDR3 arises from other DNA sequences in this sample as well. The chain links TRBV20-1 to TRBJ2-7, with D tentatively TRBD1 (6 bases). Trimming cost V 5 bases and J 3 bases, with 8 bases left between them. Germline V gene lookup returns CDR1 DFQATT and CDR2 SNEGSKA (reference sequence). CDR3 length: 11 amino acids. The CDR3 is CSALQGYEQYF. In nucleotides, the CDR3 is TGCAGTGCTCTACAGGGCTACGAGCAGTACTTC.

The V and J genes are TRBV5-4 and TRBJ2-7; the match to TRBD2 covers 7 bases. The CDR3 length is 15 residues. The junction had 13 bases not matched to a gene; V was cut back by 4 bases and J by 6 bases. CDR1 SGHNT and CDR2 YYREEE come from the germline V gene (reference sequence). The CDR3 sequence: CASSGGLVGVGEQYF. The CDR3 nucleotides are TGTGCCAGCAGCGGCGGACTAGTAGGGGTTGGCGAGCAGTACTTC.

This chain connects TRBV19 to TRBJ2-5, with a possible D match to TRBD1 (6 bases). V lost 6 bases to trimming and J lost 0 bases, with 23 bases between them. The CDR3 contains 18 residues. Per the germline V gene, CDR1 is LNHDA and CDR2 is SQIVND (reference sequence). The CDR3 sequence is CASSPSGQRPPNQETQYF. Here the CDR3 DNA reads TGTGCCAGTAGCCCGTCGGGACAACGACCACCTAACCAAGAGACCCAGTACTTC.

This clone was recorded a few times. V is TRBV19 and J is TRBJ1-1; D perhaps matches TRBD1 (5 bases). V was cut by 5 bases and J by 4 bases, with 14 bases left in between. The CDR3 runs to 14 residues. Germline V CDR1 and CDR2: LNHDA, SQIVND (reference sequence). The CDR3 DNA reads TGTGCCAGTAGTTCGCGGGGGGAGGGCACTGAAGCTTTCTTT. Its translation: CASSSRGEGTEAFF. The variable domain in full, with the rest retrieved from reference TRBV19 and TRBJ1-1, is DGGITQSPKYLFRKEGQNVTLSCEQNLNHDAMYWYRQDPGQGLRLIYYSQIVNDFQKGDIAEGYSVSREKKESFPLTVTSAQKNPTAFYLCASSSRGEGTEAFFGQGTRLTVV.

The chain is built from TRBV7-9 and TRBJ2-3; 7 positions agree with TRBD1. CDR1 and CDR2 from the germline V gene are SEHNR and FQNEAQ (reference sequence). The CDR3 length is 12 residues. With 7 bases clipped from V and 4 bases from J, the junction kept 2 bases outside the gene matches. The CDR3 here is CASNRGPDTQYF. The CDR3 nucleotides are TGTGCCAGCAACAGGGGCCCAGATACGCAGTATTTT.

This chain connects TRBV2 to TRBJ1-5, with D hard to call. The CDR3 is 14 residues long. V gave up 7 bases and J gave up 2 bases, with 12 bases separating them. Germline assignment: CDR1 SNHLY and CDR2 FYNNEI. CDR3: CASNTNLGNQPQHF. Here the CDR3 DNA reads TGTGCCAGCAACACGAACCTGGGCAATCAGCCCCAGCATTTT.

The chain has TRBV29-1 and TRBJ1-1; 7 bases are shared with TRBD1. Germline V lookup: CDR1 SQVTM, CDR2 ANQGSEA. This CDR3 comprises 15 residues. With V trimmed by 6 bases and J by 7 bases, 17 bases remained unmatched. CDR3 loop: CSVEGFRGQRNEAFF. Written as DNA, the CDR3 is TGCAGCGTGGAGGGGTTCAGGGGACAGCGAAATGAAGCTTTCTTT.

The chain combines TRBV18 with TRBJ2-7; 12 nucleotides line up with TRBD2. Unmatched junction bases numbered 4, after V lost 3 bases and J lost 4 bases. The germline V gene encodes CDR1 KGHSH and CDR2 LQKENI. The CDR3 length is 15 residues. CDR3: CASSPPGLAGYEQYF. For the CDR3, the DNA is TGTGCCAGCTCACCTCCCGGACTAGCGGGGTACGAGCAGTACTTC.

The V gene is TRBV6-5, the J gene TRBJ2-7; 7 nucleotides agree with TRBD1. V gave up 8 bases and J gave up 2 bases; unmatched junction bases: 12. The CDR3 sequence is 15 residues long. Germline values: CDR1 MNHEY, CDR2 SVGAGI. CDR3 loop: CASYDTGTDPYEQYF. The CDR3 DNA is TGTGCCAGCTACGACACCGGGACAGACCCCTACGAGCAGTACTTC.

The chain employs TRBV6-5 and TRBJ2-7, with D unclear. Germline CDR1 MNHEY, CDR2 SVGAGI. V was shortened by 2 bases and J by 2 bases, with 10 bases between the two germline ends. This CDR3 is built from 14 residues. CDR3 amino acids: CASSYRQDAYEQYF. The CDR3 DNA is TGTGCCAGCAGTTACCGGCAGGATGCCTACGAGCAGTACTTC.

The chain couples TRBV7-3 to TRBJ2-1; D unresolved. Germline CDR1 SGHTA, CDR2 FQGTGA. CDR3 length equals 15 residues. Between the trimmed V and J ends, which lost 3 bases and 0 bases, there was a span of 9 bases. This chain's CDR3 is CASSLTESSYNEQFF. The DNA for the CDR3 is TGTGCCAGCAGCTTGACGGAGTCCTCCTACAATGAGCAGTTCTTC.

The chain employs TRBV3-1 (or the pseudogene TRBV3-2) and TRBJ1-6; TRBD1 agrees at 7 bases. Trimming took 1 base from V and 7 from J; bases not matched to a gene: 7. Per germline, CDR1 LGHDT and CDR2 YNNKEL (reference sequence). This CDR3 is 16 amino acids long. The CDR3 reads CASSQAWNRGNSPLHF. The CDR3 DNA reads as TGTGCCAGCAGCCAAGCTTGGAACAGGGGAAATTCACCCCTCCACTTT.

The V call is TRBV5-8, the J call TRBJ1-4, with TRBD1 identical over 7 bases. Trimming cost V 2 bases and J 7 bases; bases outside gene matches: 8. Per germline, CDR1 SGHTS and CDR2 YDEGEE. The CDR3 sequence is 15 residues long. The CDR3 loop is CASSFPTGIVEKLFF. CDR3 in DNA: TGTGCCAGCAGCTTTCCGACAGGGATAGTTGAAAAACTGTTTTTT.

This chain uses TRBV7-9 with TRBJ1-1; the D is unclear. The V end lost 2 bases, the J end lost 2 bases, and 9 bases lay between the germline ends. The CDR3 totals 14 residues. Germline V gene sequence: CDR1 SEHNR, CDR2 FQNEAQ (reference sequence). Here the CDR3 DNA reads TGTGCCAGCAGCTTAAGCCAGGATAACACTGAAGCTTTCTTT. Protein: CASSLSQDNTEAFF.

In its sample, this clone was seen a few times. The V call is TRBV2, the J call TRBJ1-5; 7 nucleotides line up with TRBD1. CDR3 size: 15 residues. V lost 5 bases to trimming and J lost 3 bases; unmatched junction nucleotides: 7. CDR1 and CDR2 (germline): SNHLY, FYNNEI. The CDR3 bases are TGTGCCAGCAGTCCCGCGGACAGGAACAATCAGCCCCAGCATTTT. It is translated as CASSPADRNNQPQHF.

The CDR3 protein is CASSKGGKEREFRRRLGEQYF. The CDR3 bases are TGTGCCAGCAGCAAAGGGGGGAAGGAGCGGGAGTTCCGGCGCCGCCTTGGGGAGCAGTACTTC. The rearrangement joins TRBV21-1 to TRBJ2-7; the DNA was not compared with TRBD2, the D call given in the table. TRBV21-1 is assigned pseudogene status. The CDR3 is 21 residues long.

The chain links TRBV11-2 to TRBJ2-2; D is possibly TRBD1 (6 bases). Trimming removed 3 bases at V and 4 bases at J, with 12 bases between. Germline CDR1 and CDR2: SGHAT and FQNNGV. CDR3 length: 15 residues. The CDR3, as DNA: TGTGCCAGCAGCTTCTACCCCAGGGGCACCGGGGAGCTGTTTTTT. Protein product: CASSFYPRGTGELFF.

The CDR3 DNA is TGTGCCAGCAGTTACTCGATCTCAGGGGTGGGAACTGAAGCTTTCTTT. This codes for CASSYSISGVGTEAFF. V is TRBV6-5 and J is TRBJ1-1; tentatively, D is TRBD1 (6 bases). This CDR3 is built from 16 residues. Germline V lookup: CDR1 MNHEY, CDR2 SVGAGI. V shed 0 bases and J shed 5 bases, with 16 bases lying between them.